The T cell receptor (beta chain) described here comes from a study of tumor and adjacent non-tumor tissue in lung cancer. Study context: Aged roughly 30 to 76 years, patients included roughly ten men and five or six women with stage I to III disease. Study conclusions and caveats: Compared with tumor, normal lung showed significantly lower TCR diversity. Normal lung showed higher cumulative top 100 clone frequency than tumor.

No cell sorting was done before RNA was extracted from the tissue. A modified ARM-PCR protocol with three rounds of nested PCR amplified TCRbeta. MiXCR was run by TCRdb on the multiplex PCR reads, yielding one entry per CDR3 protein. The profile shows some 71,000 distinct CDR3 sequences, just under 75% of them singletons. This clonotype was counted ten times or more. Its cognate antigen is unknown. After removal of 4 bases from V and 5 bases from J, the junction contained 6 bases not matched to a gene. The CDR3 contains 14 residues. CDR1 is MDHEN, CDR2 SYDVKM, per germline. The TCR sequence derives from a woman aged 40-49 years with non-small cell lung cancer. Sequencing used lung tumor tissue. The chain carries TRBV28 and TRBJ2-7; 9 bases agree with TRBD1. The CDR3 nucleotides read TGTGCCAGCAGTTCGGGACAGGGTTTACACGAGCAGTACTTC. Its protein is CASSSGQGLHEQYF.